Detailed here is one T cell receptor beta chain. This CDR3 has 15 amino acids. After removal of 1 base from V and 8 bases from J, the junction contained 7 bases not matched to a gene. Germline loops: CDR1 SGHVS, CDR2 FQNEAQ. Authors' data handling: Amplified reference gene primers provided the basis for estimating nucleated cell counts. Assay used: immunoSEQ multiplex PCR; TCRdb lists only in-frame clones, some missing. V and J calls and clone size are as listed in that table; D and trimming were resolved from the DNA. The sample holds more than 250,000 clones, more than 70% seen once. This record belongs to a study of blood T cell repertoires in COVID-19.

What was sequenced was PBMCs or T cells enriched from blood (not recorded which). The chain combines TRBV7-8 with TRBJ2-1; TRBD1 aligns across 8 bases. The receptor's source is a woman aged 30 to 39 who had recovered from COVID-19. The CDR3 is CASSLGQGLTDEQFF. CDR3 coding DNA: TGTGCCAGCAGCTTAGGACAGGGGCTGACGGATGAGCAGTTCTTC.